This record concerns one TCR beta chain sequence. The target antigen is unknown. The CDR3 goes on 3 residues after the read ends, and that part is filled in from the germline J gene. This sample was taken from a study of Tregs in tolerant kidney transplant recipients. Study results and limitations: Validation in larger populations is needed because few patients were studied. Activated donor B cell expansion appeared to reveal the most relevant donor-specific TCRbeta repertoire. Tolerant patients' donor-specific Tregs expanded beyond overall Tregs, suggesting antigen-driven growth.

Related graft donors supplied nonmyeloablative bone marrow transplants, and mixed chimerism was transient. CD4+CD25+CD127- Tregs, CD4+CD25- non-Tregs, CD4 and CD8 cells were sorted. Trimming removed 3 bases from V and 4 bases from J, with 4 bases in between. The CDR3 loop spans 10 amino acids. Germline V gene data show CDR1 as DFQATT and CDR2 as SNEGSKA (reference sequence). Sequencing was performed with immunoSEQ multiplex PCR; in TCRdb, only in-frame clones are kept and a portion is missing. The table for this sample gives around 33,000 clones. The rearrangement joins TRBV20-1 to TRBJ2-7, with D unclear. The TCR sequence derives from a human patient who received a combined kidney and bone marrow transplant. Some T cells may arise from the graft donor. This specimen consisted of CD4+ T cells from blood (PBMCs), obtained 24 months after the transplant. The CDR3 sequence: CSASGYEQYF. The covered CDR3 bases are TGCAGTGCTAGCGGGTACGAG.